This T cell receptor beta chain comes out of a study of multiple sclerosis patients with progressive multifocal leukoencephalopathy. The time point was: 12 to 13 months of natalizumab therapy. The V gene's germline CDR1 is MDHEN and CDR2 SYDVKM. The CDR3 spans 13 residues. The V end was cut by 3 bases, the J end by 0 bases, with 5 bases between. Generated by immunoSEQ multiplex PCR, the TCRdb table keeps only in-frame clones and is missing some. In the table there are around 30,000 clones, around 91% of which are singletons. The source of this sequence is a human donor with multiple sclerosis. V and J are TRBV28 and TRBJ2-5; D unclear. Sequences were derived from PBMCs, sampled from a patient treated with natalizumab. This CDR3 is CASSFRYQETQYF. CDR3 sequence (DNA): TGTGCCAGCAGTTTTAGGTACCAAGAGACCCAGTACTTC.